The 8 T cell receptor beta chains reported below all come from one sample, sequenced in a study of shared clonotypes between healthy human individuals. The assay was immunoSEQ multiplex PCR, and TCRdb's table has in-frame clones only and misses some. The sample contains approximately 530,000 clones, about 96% of which appear only once. The sequencing sample was made of naive CD4+ T cells sorted from blood. This sample's subset: CD45RA+ positively selected. The receptors derive from a woman in her twenties or thirties in good health.

The chain combines TRBV19 with TRBJ2-1, with 7 bases fitting TRBD2. Per germline, CDR1 LNHDA and CDR2 SQIVND (reference sequence). The CDR3 has 15 amino acids. The J segment lost 7 bases and the V segment lost 7 bases, leaving 13 bases of the junction unmatched. This chain's CDR3 is CASTGSWTSGNEQFF. CDR3 nucleotides: TGTGCCAGTACCGGTAGTTGGACTAGTGGGAATGAGCAGTTCTTC.

The chain carries TRBV15 and TRBJ2-7, with D unclear. Germline loops: CDR1 LNHNV, CDR2 YYDKDF (reference sequence). The germline V and J ends were trimmed by 1 base and 3 bases, with 13 bases remaining between them. This CDR3 contains 15 residues. This chain's CDR3 is CATSRVFGYGYEQYF. CDR3 DNA: TGTGCCACCAGCAGAGTATTTGGGTACGGCTACGAGCAGTACTTC.

The CDR3 loop reads CAISPSGETQYF. For the CDR3, the DNA is TGTGCCATCAGTCCTAGCGGGGAGACCCAGTACTTC. The chain carries TRBV10-3 and TRBJ2-5, with TRBD2 matching over 8 bases. The germline V gene has CDR1 ENHRY and CDR2 SYGVKD. Losses at the gene ends were 5 bases for V and 5 bases for J; bases not matched to a gene: 1. The CDR3 spans 12 residues.

DNA of the CDR3: TGTGCCAGTAGTGGGATCTATCAGCCCCAGCATTTT. This gives the protein CASSGIYQPQHF. The chain carries TRBV19 and TRBJ1-5; D is uncertain. Trimming stripped 5 bases from V and 5 bases from J, with 7 bases between. The CDR3 length is 12 residues. Germline V CDR1 and CDR2: LNHDA, SQIVND (reference sequence).

This chain connects TRBV7-7 to TRBJ1-4; D not resolved. Trimming stripped 3 bases from V and 3 bases from J, with 5 bases between. The CDR3 spans 13 residues. The germline V gene encodes CDR1 SSHAT and CDR2 FNYEAQ (reference sequence). CDR3 coding DNA: TGTGCCAGCAGCTTTAGTCCTAATGAAAAACTGTTTTTT. This translates into CASSFSPNEKLFF.

Of note for this clone: This sample also contains other DNA sequences that code for the same CDR3. CDR3 in amino acids: CSVGGRLTDTQYF. CDR3 DNA sequence: TGCAGCGTTGGGGGCAGGCTCACAGATACGCAGTATTTT. V is TRBV29-1 and J is TRBJ2-3, with a tentative D call TRBD1 (5 bases). Trimming pared 4 bases from V and 2 bases from J, leaving 10 bases between. In germline, CDR1 is SQVTM, CDR2 ANQGSEA. CDR3 size: 13 residues.

This clone appeared once. CDR3 protein: CASSPPDRDTEAFF. The CDR3 coding sequence is TGTGCCAGCAGCCCGCCCGACAGGGACACTGAAGCTTTCTTT. The J gene is TRBJ1-1, the V gene TRBV6-1; TRBD1 matches 7 bases. V lost 6 bases, J lost 3 bases, and 7 bases stayed unmatched. The germline CDR1 and CDR2 sequences are MNHNS and SASEGT. CDR3 length equals 14 residues.

This clone was counted once. The CDR3 DNA is TGCGCCAGCAGCTTTAAGGTGGACACCGGGGAGCTGTTTTTT. Protein sequence: CASSFKVDTGELFF. The chain uses TRBV5-1 and TRBJ2-2, with no clear D. The germline V gene encodes CDR1 SGHRS and CDR2 YFSETQ. The CDR3 runs to 14 residues. V lost 2 bases, J lost 3 bases, and 8 bases lay in between.